The TCR beta chain under discussion was sequenced for a study of blood T cell repertoires in COVID-19. Study-level background: T cells, B-cell-depleted T cells, or PBMCs supplied cDNA or gDNA.

The CDR3 totals 16 residues. V was pared by 0 bases and J by 2 bases, with 5 bases of the junction left unmatched. Germline V gene sequence: CDR1 SGHRS, CDR2 YFSETQ. Measured with immunoSEQ multiplex PCR; TCRdb has only the in-frame clones, and not every one. The table lists approximately 220,000 clones, 80% to 90% of them singletons. Sequenced: PBMCs or T cells enriched from blood (not recorded which). The chain carries TRBV5-1 and TRBJ2-3; TRBD2 matches 8 bases. The receptor's source is a woman in her thirties or forties who had been exposed to COVID-19. The CDR3 region has the DNA TGCGCCAGCAGCTTGGGTGTAGCGGGGTCCACAGATACGCAGTATTTT. This encodes CASSLGVAGSTDTQYF.